The clone carrying this T cell receptor beta chain has a count of ten or more. The antigen is undetermined. This CDR3 region has 14 residues. V gave up 2 bases and J gave up 5 bases, with 10 bases separating them. The germline gives CDR1 MNHNY, CDR2 SVGAGI (reference sequence). These data belong to a study of tumor and adjacent non-tumor tissue in lung cancer. Study summary: Histology: about a dozen adenocarcinoma, a couple of squamous cell carcinoma, 1 small cell lung cancer. Study-wide points: Higher tumor TCR diversity was associated with shorter survival. In normal lung, the top 100 clones were significantly more dominant than in tumor. TCR diversity was significantly greater in tumor than normal lung tissue.

The template was RNA from unsorted bulk tissue. A modified ARM-PCR protocol with three rounds of nested PCR amplified TCRbeta. TCRdb reprocessed the multiplex PCR reads with MiXCR, giving one entry per CDR3 protein. The sample lists 120,000 to 150,000 distinct CDR3 sequences, 60% to 70% occurring once. The chain employs TRBV6-6 and TRBJ2-1; a weak D match, TRBD2 (6 bases). This clonotype was obtained from a man aged 60 to 75 with small cell lung cancer. Input material: lung tumor tissue. The CDR3 coding sequence is TGTGCCAGCAGTTACGACGGGAGAAACAATGAGCAGTTCTTC. It translates to CASSYDGRNNEQFF.